One sample yielded the 14 T cell receptor beta chains listed below, sequenced in a study of blood T cell repertoires in COVID-19. Sequencing was performed with immunoSEQ multiplex PCR; in TCRdb, only in-frame clones are kept and a portion is missing. In the table there are over 90,000 clones, approximately 89% of which are singletons. The sequenced material came from peripheral blood. The source of these receptors is a woman aged 80 or older in a cohort sampled during active COVID-19.

V gene TRBV19 combines with J gene TRBJ1-6, with 7 nucleotides matching TRBD1. Germline V gene data show CDR1 as LNHDA and CDR2 as SQIVND (reference sequence). The CDR3 spans 17 residues. Unmatched junction bases numbered 9, after V lost 3 bases and J lost 4 bases. The CDR3 sequence: CASSIAARGVYNSPLHF. CDR3 DNA: TGTGCCAGTAGTATTGCGGCCAGGGGGGTGTATAATTCACCCCTCCACTTT.

V usage is TRBV6-5 and J usage is TRBJ2-1; D unclear. This CDR3 spans 11 amino acids. Germline V CDR1 and CDR2: MNHEY, SVGAGI. V was shortened by 8 bases and J by 6 bases, with 8 bases between the two germline ends. The CDR3 sequence is CASVLLNEQFF. The CDR3 DNA is TGTGCCAGCGTGCTACTCAATGAGCAGTTCTTC.

This clone occurred once. The chain couples TRBV2 to TRBJ1-1, with a possible D match to TRBD1 (5 bases). The germline gives CDR1 SNHLY, CDR2 FYNNEI. The CDR3 is 13 amino acids. The ends were cut back, 6 bases at V and 3 bases at J, with 11 bases in the middle. DNA for the CDR3: TGTGCCAGCAGGGGGGGTCGGGACACTGAAGCTTTCTTT. Its translation: CASRGGRDTEAFF. Complete variable domain (other parts from reference TRBV2 and TRBJ1-1): EPEVTQTPSHQVTQMGQEVILRCVPISNHLYFYWYRQILGQKVEFLVSFYNNEISEKSEIFDDQFSVERPDGSNFTLKIRSTKLEDSAMYFCASRGGRDTEAFFGQGTRLTVV.

The chain links TRBV6-5 to TRBJ1-2; maybe TRBD1 (5 bases). V shed 6 bases and J shed 4 bases, with 18 bases lying between them. The CDR3 spans 15 residues. Germline-derived CDR1 and CDR2 are MNHEY and SVGAGI. The CDR3: CASSLTDGGGYGYTF. CDR3 bases: TGTGCCAGCAGCCTCACGGACGGCGGGGGCTATGGCTACACCTTC.

V gene TRBV6-2 or TRBV6-3 combines with J gene TRBJ2-6; 9 nucleotides line up with TRBD1. Trimming cost V 0 bases and J 0 bases; bases outside gene matches: 6. The CDR3 is 19 residues long. Germline lookup yields CDR1 MNHEY and CDR2 SVGEGT. The DNA for the CDR3 is TGTGCCAGCAGTTACTCGAAAGGGACAGGGTTCTCTGGGGCCAACGTCCTGACTTTC. This sequence encodes CASSYSKGTGFSGANVLTF.

V and J are TRBV5-1 and TRBJ2-2; 7 positions agree with TRBD1. CDR1 and CDR2 (germline): SGHRS, YFSETQ. The CDR3 contains 16 residues. Unmatched junction bases numbered 8, after V lost 1 base and J lost 5 bases. CDR3 amino acids: CASSLTGQSRTGELFF. The CDR3 DNA is TGCGCCAGCAGCTTGACGGGACAGAGTCGAACCGGGGAGCTGTTTTTT.

The chain uses TRBV27 and TRBJ2-7; possibly TRBD1 for D (6 bases). The CDR3 contains 13 residues. CDR1 and CDR2 from the germline V gene are MNHEY and SMNVEV (reference sequence). Trimming cost V 3 bases and J 2 bases, with 8 bases left between them. The CDR3 region is CASSLKGAYEQYF. The CDR3 DNA sequence: TGTGCCAGCAGTTTGAAGGGGGCCTACGAGCAGTACTTC.

As DNA, the CDR3 is TGTGCCAGCACCCAGAATCGACAGCCCCAGCATTTT. It encodes CASTQNRQPQHF. V gene TRBV12-3 or TRBV12-4 combines with J gene TRBJ1-5; D uncertain. Trimming pared 7 bases from V and 7 bases from J, leaving 11 bases between. The CDR3 covers 12 residues.

The chain is built from TRBV11-2 and TRBJ2-3; 9 positions agree with TRBD2. Germline V gene lookup returns CDR1 SGHAT and CDR2 FQNNGV. The CDR3 totals 18 residues. With 6 bases clipped from V and 4 bases from J, the junction kept 17 bases outside the gene matches. The CDR3 loop reads CASREMGQREEVADTQYF. In nucleotides, the CDR3 is TGTGCCAGCAGAGAGATGGGTCAGCGGGAGGAAGTCGCAGATACGCAGTATTTT.

The genes are TRBV2 and TRBJ2-3; D is unclear. The V end lost 4 bases, the J end lost 1 base, and 9 bases lay between the germline ends. This CDR3 is built from 14 residues. Looked up from germline, CDR1 is SNHLY and CDR2 is FYNNEI. The CDR3 DNA is TGTGCCAGCAGTGTCAACTCGGGCACAGATACGCAGTATTTT. It is translated as CASSVNSGTDTQYF.

V and J are TRBV7-2 and TRBJ1-6; D is unresolved. Trimming cost V 1 base and J 5 bases, with 12 bases left between them. CDR3 length equals 16 residues. Per the germline V gene, CDR1 is SGHTA and CDR2 is FQGNSA. The CDR3 region has the DNA TGTGCCAGCAGCTTAGACAGAATCCTGAATAATTCACCCCTCCACTTT. This translates into CASSLDRILNNSPLHF.

The chain couples TRBV6-5 to TRBJ2-2; 10 bases line up with TRBD2. Germline lookup yields CDR1 MNHEY and CDR2 SVGAGI. This CDR3 is 14 amino acids long. V was clipped by 11 bases and J by 5 bases; unmatched bases: 8. The CDR3 loop reads CAGSGLARTGELFF. CDR3 nucleotides: TGTGCCGGCTCGGGACTAGCGAGAACCGGGGAGCTGTTTTTT.

This chain connects TRBV19 to TRBJ2-7; possible D gene TRBD2, 5 bases. V was trimmed by 8 bases and J by 1 base, leaving 18 bases between them. Per germline, CDR1 LNHDA and CDR2 SQIVND (reference sequence). CDR3 length: 15 residues. The CDR3 DNA reads TGTGCCAGTTCCGCGTCGGCAGGCGGGTCCTACGAGCAGTACTTC. Translation gives CASSASAGGSYEQYF.

This clone was recorded a few times. The CDR3 reads CAWSLTENYGYTF. CDR3 coding DNA: TGTGCCTGGAGCTTGACAGAAAACTATGGCTACACCTTC. The chain has TRBV30 and TRBJ1-2; the D gene is possibly TRBD1 (5 bases). Trimming removed 3 bases at V and 2 bases at J, with 10 bases between. Germline V lookup: CDR1 GTSNPN, CDR2 SVGIG (reference sequence). The CDR3 covers 13 residues.